In its sample, the clone carrying this T cell receptor (beta chain) was seen once. The antigen remains unidentified. V lost 5 bases to trimming and J lost 3 bases, with 5 bases between them. Per the germline V gene, CDR1 is SNHLY and CDR2 is FYNNEI. The CDR3 loop spans 12 amino acids. The data are from a study of OX40 agonist ivuxolimab in advanced cancers. Broader study findings: Clones of CD4+ and CD8+ blood T cells grew by week 6 at doses of 0.1 to 3.0 mg/kg.

Data came from immunoSEQ multiplex PCR; TCRdb stores just in-frame clones and leaves some out. This sample carries roughly 20,000 clones, approximately 79% of them seen once, and the ten largest clones take 11% to 15%. This TCR came from an adult with an advanced solid tumor such as melanoma, head and neck, liver or kidney cancer. The starting material was CD4+ or CD8+ T cells sorted from blood, obtained in a trial of the OX40 agonist ivuxolimab. The V and J genes are TRBV2 and TRBJ1-5; D is undetermined. The CDR3, as DNA: TGTGCCAGCAGTTCCCCCAATCAGCCCCAGCATTTT. Amino acids: CASSSPNQPQHF.